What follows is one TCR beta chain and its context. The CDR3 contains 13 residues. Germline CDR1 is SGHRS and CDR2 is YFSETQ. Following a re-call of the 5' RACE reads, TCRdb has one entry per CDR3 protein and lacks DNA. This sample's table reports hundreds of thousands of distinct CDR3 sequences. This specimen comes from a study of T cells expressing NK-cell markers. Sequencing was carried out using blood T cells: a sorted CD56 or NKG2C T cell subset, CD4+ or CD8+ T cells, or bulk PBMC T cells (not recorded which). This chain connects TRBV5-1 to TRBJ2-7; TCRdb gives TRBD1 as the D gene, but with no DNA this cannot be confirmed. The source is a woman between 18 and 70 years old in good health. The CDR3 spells CASSLVGTGEQYF.